Sequencing of this T cell receptor (beta chain) was carried out in a study of blood T cell repertoires in COVID-19. As for the study in general: Sources were T cells, B-cell-depleted T cells, or PBMCs; the material itself was cDNA or gDNA.

The J segment lost 0 bases and the V segment lost 1 base, leaving 3 bases of the junction unmatched. Germline V gives CDR1 SGHTA, CDR2 FQGTGA. The CDR3 has 16 residues. Seattle enrolled patients during active infection and tracked them longitudinally. Libraries were prepared by immunoSEQ multiplex PCR; TCRdb keeps only in-frame clonotypes and omits some of them. This sample has roughly 120,000 clones, with around 70% found just once. The specimen sequenced was peripheral blood. V usage is TRBV7-3 and J usage is TRBJ2-1; 7 nucleotides line up with TRBD2. The receptor was derived from an elderly man with COVID-19, enrolled during active disease. CDR3: CASSLRRGSSYNEQFF. The CDR3 bases are TGTGCCAGCAGCTTAAGGCGGGGGAGCTCCTACAATGAGCAGTTCTTC.